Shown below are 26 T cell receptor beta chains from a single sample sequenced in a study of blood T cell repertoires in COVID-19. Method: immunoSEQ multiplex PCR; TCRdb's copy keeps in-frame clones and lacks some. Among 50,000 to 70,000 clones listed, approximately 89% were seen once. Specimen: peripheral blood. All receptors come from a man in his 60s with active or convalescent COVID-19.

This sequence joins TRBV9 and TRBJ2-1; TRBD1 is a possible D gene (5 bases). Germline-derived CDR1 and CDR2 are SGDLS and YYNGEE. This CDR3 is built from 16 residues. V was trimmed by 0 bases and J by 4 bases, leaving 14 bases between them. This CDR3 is CASSVGGKGRYNEQFF. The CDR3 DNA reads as TGTGCCAGCAGCGTAGGAGGTAAGGGGCGGTACAATGAGCAGTTCTTC. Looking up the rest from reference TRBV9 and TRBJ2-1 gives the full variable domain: DSGVTQTPKHLITATGQRVTLRCSPRSGDLSVYWYQQSLDQGLQFLIQYYNGEERAKGNILERFSAQQFPDLHSELNLSSLELGDSALYFCASSVGGKGRYNEQFFGPGTRLTVL.

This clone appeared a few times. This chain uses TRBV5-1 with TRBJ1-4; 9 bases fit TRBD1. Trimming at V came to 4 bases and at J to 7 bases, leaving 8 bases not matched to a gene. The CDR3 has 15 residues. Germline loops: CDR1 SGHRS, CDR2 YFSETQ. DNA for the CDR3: TGCGCCAGCAGCAGTACAGGGGGCGCGGCTGAAAAACTGTTTTTT. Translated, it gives CASSSTGGAAEKLFF.

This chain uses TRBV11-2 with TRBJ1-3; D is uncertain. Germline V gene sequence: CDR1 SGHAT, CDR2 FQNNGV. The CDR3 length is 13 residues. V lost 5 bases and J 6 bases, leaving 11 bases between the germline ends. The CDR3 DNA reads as TGTGCCAGCAGCAATCCGGTAGTAAACACCATATATTTT. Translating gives CASSNPVVNTIYF.

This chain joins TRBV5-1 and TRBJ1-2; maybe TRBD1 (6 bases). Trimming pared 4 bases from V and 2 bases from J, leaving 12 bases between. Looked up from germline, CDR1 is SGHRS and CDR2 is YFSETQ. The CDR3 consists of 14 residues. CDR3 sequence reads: CASSPARGNYGYTF. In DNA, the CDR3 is TGCGCCAGCAGCCCCGCCAGGGGCAACTATGGCTACACCTTC.

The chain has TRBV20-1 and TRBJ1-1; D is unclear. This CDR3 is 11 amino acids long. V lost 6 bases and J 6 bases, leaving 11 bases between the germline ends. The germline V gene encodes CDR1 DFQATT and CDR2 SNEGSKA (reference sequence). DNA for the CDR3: TGCAGTGCCCTTTCAACACCTGAAGCTTTCTTT. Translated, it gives CSALSTPEAFF.

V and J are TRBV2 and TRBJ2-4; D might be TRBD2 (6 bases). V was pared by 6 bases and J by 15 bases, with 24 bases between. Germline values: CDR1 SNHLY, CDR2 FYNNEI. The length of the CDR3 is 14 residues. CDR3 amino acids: CASREQELGEVRYF. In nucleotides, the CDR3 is TGTGCCAGCAGAGAGCAGGAGTTGGGGGAGGTTAGGTACTTC.

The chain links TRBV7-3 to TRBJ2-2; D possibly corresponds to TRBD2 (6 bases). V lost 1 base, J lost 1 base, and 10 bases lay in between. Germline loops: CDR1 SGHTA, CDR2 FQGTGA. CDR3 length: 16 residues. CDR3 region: CASSLNPGGNTGELFF. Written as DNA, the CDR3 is TGTGCCAGCAGCTTAAACCCCGGGGGGAACACCGGGGAGCTGTTTTTT.

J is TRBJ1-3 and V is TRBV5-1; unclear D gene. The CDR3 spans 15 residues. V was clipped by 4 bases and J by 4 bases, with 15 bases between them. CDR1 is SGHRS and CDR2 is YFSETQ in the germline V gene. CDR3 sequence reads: CASSADGKKGNTIYF. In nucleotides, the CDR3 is TGCGCCAGCAGCGCGGACGGGAAGAAAGGAAACACCATATATTTT. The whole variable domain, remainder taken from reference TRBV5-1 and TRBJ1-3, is KAGVTQTPRYLIKTRGQQVTLSCSPISGHRSVSWYQQTPGQGLQFLFEYFSETQRNKGNFPGRFSGRQFSNSRSEMNVSTLELGDSALYLCASSADGKKGNTIYFGEGSWLTVV.

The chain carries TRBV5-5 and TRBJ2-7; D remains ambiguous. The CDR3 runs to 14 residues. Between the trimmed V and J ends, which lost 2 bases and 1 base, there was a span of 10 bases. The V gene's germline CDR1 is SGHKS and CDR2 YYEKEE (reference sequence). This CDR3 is CASSFVSGSYEQYF. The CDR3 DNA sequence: TGTGCCAGCAGCTTTGTATCCGGTTCCTACGAGCAGTACTTC.

CDR3 DNA sequence: TGTGCCAGTAGCTCCCTAGAAGAGCAGTTCTTC. Translation gives CASSSLEEQFF. The chain employs TRBV19 and TRBJ2-1; no clear D gene. The CDR3 runs 11 residues. Between the trimmed V and J ends, which lost 6 bases and 10 bases, there was a span of 10 bases. Per germline, CDR1 LNHDA and CDR2 SQIVND (reference sequence).

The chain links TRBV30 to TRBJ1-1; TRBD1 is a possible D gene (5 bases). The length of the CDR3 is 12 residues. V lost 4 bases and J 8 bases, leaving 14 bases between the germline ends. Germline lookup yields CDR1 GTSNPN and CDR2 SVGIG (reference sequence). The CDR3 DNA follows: TGTGCCTGGACCTCCCCAGACAGCGAAGCTTTCTTT. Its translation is CAWTSPDSEAFF.

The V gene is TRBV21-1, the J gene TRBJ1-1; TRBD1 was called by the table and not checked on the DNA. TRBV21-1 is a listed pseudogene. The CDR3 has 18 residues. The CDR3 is CASSKCGQVYSQNTEAFF. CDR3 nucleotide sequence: TGTGCCAGCAGCAAATGTGGACAGGTATACTCTCAGAACACTGAAGCTTTCTTT.

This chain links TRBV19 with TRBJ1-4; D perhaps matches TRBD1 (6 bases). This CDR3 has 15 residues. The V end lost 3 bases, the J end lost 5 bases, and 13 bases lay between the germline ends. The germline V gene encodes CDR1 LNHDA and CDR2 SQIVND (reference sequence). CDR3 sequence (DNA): TGTGCCAGTAGTATTTTGGGTCAGGGGAATGAAAAACTGTTTTTT. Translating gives CASSILGQGNEKLFF.

The CDR3: CASSSWTGVYEQYF. The CDR3 coding sequence is TGTGCCAGCAGCTCATGGACAGGGGTCTACGAGCAGTACTTC. V gene TRBV7-9 combines with J gene TRBJ2-7; 9 nucleotides align to TRBD1. V lost 4 bases to trimming and J lost 3 bases; unmatched junction nucleotides: 4. CDR1 and CDR2 (germline): SEHNR, FQNEAQ (reference sequence). This CDR3 has 14 residues. The whole variable domain, remainder taken from reference TRBV7-9 and TRBJ2-7, is DTGVSQNPRHKITKRGQNVTFRCDPISEHNRLYWYRQTLGQGPEFLTYFQNEAQLEKSRLLSDRFSAERPKGSFSTLEIQRTEQGDSAMYLCASSSWTGVYEQYFGPGTRLTVT.

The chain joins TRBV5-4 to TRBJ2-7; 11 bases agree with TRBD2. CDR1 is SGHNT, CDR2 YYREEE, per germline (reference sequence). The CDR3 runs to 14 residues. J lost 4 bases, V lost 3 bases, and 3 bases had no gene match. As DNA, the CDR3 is TGTGCCAGCAGCTCGGGACTAGCGGAATACGAGCAGTACTTC. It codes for CASSSGLAEYEQYF.

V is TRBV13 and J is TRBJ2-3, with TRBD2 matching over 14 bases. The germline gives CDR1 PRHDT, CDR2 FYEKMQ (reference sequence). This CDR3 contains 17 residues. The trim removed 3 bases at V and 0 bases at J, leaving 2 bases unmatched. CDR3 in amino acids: CASSFGLAGGSTDTQYF. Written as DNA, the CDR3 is TGTGCCAGCAGCTTCGGACTAGCGGGGGGTAGCACAGATACGCAGTATTTT.

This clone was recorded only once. Written as DNA, the CDR3 is TGTGCCAGCAGCGTAATGGTCGGGCTATCGACTACTAGCACAGATACGCAGTATTTT. This codes for CASSVMVGLSTTSTDTQYF. The chain carries TRBV9 and TRBJ2-3; TRBD2 might be the D (5 bases). Trimming cost V 1 base and J 0 bases, with 21 bases left between them. The CDR3 runs 19 residues. Per the germline V gene, CDR1 is SGDLS and CDR2 is YYNGEE.

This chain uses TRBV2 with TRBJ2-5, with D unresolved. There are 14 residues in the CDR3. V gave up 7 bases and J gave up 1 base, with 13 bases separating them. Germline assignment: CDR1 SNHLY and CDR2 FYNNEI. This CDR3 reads CASISGDSQETQYF. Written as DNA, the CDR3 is TGTGCCAGCATCTCGGGTGATTCCCAAGAGACCCAGTACTTC.

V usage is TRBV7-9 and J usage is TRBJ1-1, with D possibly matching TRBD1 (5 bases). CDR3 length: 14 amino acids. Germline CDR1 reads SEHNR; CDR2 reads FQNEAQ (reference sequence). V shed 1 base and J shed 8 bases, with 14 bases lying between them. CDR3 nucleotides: TGTGCCAGCAGCTTAGGACAGAGCTCCGAGGAAGCTTTCTTT. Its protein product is CASSLGQSSEEAFF.

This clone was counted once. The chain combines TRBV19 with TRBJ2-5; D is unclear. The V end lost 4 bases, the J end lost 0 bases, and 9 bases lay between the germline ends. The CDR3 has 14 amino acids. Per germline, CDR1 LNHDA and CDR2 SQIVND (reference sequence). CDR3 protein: CASSKLADQETQYF. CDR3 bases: TGTGCCAGTAGTAAGCTGGCGGACCAAGAGACCCAGTACTTC. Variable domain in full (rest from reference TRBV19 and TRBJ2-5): DGGITQSPKYLFRKEGQNVTLSCEQNLNHDAMYWYRQDPGQGLRLIYYSQIVNDFQKGDIAEGYSVSREKKESFPLTVTSAQKNPTAFYLCASSKLADQETQYFGPGTRLLVL.

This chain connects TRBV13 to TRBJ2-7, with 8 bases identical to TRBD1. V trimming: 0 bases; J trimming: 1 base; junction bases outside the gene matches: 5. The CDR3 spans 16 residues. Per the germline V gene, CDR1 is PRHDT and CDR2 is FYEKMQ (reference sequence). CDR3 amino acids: CASSLGGTGLSYEQYF. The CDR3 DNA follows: TGTGCCAGCAGCTTAGGCGGGACAGGCCTTTCCTACGAGCAGTACTTC.

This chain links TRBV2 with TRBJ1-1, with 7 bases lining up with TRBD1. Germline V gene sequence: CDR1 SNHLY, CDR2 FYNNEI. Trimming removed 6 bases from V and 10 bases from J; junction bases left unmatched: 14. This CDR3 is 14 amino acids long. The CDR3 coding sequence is TGTGCCAGCAGGGGGACAGTACTAGAACTTGGAGCTTTCTTT. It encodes CASRGTVLELGAFF.

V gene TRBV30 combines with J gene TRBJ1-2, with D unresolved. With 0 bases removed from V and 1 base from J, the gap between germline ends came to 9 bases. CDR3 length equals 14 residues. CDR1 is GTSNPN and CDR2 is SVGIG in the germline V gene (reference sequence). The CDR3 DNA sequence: TGTGCCTGGAGTGTTGGTGGTAGTAACTATGGCTACACCTTC. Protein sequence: CAWSVGGSNYGYTF.

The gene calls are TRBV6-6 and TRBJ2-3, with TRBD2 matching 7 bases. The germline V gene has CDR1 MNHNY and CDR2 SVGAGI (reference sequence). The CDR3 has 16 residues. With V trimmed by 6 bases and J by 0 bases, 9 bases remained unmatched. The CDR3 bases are TGTGCCAGCAGCCTATTGGGGCGGGAGAGCACAGATACGCAGTATTTT. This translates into CASSLLGRESTDTQYF.

CDR3 region: CASSEEEGRTGELFF. The CDR3 nucleotides read TGTGCCAGCAGTGAAGAAGAGGGCCGAACCGGGGAGCTGTTTTTT. V usage is TRBV6-1 and J usage is TRBJ2-2; D may be TRBD2 (5 bases). From germline, CDR1 is MNHNS and CDR2 SASEGT. Trimming stripped 1 base from V and 5 bases from J, with 11 bases between. This CDR3 spans 15 amino acids.

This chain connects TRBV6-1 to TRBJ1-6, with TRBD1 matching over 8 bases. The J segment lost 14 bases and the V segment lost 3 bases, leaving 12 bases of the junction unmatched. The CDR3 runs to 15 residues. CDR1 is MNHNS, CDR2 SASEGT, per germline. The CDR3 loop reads CASSEGTGGVISLHF. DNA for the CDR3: TGTGCCAGCAGTGAGGGGACAGGCGGTGTCATCTCCCTCCACTTT.